This is a list of T cell receptor beta chains from one sample in a study of monozygotic twins with inflammatory bowel disease. TCRdb processed the 5' RACE reads again and assigns one entry to each CDR3 protein, with no DNA. The sample totals some 100,000 distinct CDR3 sequences; its top ten clones hold approximately 13%. Material: blood. The receptors here all came from a human donor with ulcerative colitis or Crohn's disease, or a healthy co-twin of an affected twin (not recorded which). The CDR3 runs from the conserved cysteine through the conserved F or W.

j_call v_call cdr3_aa
TRBJ2-3 TRBV5-1 CASSDTGPLADTQYF
TRBJ1-4 TRBV20-1 CSARPAHEKLFF
TRBJ2-2 TRBV27 CASSLNAVPGELFF
TRBJ2-3 TRBV5-1 CASSKREPPDTQYF
TRBJ1-3 TRBV10-3 CAISDGVETLSSGNTIYF
TRBJ2-2 TRBV12-3/TRBV12-4 CASRVGRSSANTGELFF
TRBJ2-1 TRBV7-9 CASSLYKWDRSYNEQFF
TRBJ2-6 TRBV27 CASRGTGVAPGANVLTF
TRBJ2-2 TRBV4-2 CASSNPGPFLGELFF
TRBJ2-7 TRBV11-1 CASSLAGRTGREQYF
TRBJ1-3 TRBV5-1 CASSLPDRTGNTIYF
TRBJ2-2 TRBV7-9 CASSWRDTANTGELFF
TRBJ2-1 TRBV11-2 CASSLEVPIYNEQFF
TRBJ1-1 TRBV28 CASDGSPFTEAFF
TRBJ2-7 TRBV20-1 CSAARLAGANVEQYF
TRBJ1-5 TRBV2 CAISLQGGNQPQHF
TRBJ2-1 TRBV7-2 CASSQIREYNEQFF
TRBJ2-7 TRBV19 CASSIIPSAGVYEQYF
TRBJ2-5 TRBV12-3/TRBV12-4 CASSPPGQGLQETQYF
TRBJ2-1 TRBV5-1 CASREGRVSYNGQFF
TRBJ1-2 TRBV5-5 CASSWETGSGYTF
TRBJ2-2 TRBV3-1 CASSPGLAGATGELFF
TRBJ1-6 TRBV7-2 CASSLVGVYLDSPLHF
TRBJ1-5 TRBV4-1 CASSQAYSNQPQHF
TRBJ2-2 TRBV7-2 CASSLDTRAGGTGELFF
TRBJ1-6 TRBV27 CASRSPGFYSPLHF
TRBJ2-3 TRBV20-1 CSARDSRTSGTRRTDTQYF
TRBJ2-3 TRBV18 CASSPPGLARTDTQYF
TRBJ2-1 TRBV12-3/TRBV12-4 CASSLSLRNEQFF
TRBJ2-3 TRBV28 CASSPPGDTDTQYF
TRBJ2-7 TRBV28 CASSTPRTGLYEQYF
TRBJ1-5 TRBV27 CASSPRTVLSNQPQHF
TRBJ1-3 TRBV12-3/TRBV12-4 CASSFLSGNTIYF
TRBJ1-5 TRBV2 CASSEEEIGNQPQHF
TRBJ1-5 TRBV5-5 CASSPSTPEGNQPQHF
TRBJ2-3 TRBV7-2 CASSSDGTLSTNTQYF
TRBJ1-1 TRBV29-1 CSVTLTGATEAFF
TRBJ2-7 TRBV7-2 CASSTPGQGIYEQYF
TRBJ1-2 TRBV24-1 CATSDQGIRGYTF
TRBJ2-7 TRBV7-2 CASSRPNSYEQYF
TRBJ2-3 TRBV18 CASSRYIGGEDTDTQYF
TRBJ1-5 TRBV12-3/TRBV12-4 CASSLELVGNQPQHF
TRBJ2-3 TRBV4-3 CASSQDGREGYTDTQYF
TRBJ2-5 TRBV9 CASSLRGGLGQETQYF
TRBJ1-2 TRBV20-1 CSAPGTDYGYTF
TRBJ2-1 TRBV5-1 CASSLTGSSYNEQFF
TRBJ1-2 TRBV10-3 CAISEPGTPGQGRTGYTF
TRBJ2-7 TRBV20-1 CSARDDDRGDNEQYF
TRBJ1-5 TRBV12-3/TRBV12-4 CASSFSYGNQPQHF